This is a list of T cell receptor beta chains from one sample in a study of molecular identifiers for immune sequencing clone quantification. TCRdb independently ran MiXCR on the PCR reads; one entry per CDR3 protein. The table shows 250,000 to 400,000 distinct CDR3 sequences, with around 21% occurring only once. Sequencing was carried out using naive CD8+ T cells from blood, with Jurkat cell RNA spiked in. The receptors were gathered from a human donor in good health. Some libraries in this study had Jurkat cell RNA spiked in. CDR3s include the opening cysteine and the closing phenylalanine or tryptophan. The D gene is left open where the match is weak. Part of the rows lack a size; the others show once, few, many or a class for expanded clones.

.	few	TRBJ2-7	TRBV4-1	CASSQWDGPYEQYF	TGCGCCAGCAGCCAATGGGACGGACCCTACGAGCAGTACTTC
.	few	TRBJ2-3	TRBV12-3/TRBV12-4	CASSRVVEDTQYF	TGTGCCAGCAGCCGGGTCGTAGAGGATACGCAGTATTTT
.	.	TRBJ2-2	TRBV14	CASSQAGLPITGELFF	TGTGCCAGCAGCCAAGCGGGACTCCCGATCACCGGGGAGCTGTTTTTT
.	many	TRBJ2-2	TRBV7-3	CAGGTNTGELFF	TGTGCCGGAGGAACGAACACCGGGGAGCTGTTTTTT
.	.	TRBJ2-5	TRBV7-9	CASSLPHGETQYF	TGTGCCAGCAGCCTTCCCCACGGGGAGACCCAGTACTTC
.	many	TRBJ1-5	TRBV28	CASSRGLGASNQPQHF	TGTGCCAGCAGTCGGGGCCTGGGGGCTAGCAATCAGCCCCAGCATTTT
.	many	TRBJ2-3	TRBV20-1	CSARDFEGSSDTQYF	TGCAGTGCTAGAGATTTTGAGGGATCTTCAGATACGCAGTATTTT
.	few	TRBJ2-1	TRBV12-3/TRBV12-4	CASSKDNWGQFF	TGTGCCAGCTCGAAGGATAACTGGGGGCAGTTCTTC
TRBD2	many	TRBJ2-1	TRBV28	CASSLPRRLAGDEDEQFF	TGTGCCAGCAGTTTGCCAAGACGTCTAGCGGGAGACGAGGATGAGCAGTTCTTC
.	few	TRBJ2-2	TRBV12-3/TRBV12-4	CASSGREGPYTGELFF	TGTGCCAGCAGTGGCCGTGAGGGGCCGTACACCGGGGAGCTGTTTTTT
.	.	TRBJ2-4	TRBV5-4	CASSPPDENIQYF	TGTGCCAGCAGCCCCCCAGACGAAAACATTCAGTACTTC
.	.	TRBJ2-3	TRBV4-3	CASSQESRVTDTQYF	TGCGCCAGCAGCCAAGAGTCCCGGGTTACAGATACGCAGTATTTT
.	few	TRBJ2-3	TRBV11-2	CASRPGELAHTSTDTQYF	TGTGCCAGCCGGCCTGGGGAGTTAGCGCATACTAGCACAGATACGCAGTATTTT
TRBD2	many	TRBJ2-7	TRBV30	CAWSVGGGDEQYF	TGTGCCTGGAGTGTCGGCGGGGGGGACGAGCAGTACTTC
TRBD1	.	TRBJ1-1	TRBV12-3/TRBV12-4	CASSFETGGLTEAFF	TGTGCCAGCAGTTTCGAGACAGGGGGATTAACTGAAGCTTTCTTT
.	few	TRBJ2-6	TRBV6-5	CASSLTGSGANVLTF	TGTGCCAGCAGTTTGACAGGTTCCGGGGCCAACGTCCTGACTTTC
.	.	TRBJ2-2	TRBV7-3	CASSRAAGEAGELFF	TGTGCCAGCAGCCGGGCGGCAGGGGAGGCCGGGGAGCTGTTTTTT
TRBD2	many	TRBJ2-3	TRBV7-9	CASSPPPGTSGSTDTQYF	TGTGCCAGCAGCCCCCCCCCCGGGACTAGCGGTAGCACAGATACGCAGTATTTT
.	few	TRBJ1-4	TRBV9	CASSERETNEKLFF	TGTGCCAGCAGCGAGAGAGAAACTAATGAAAAACTGTTTTTT
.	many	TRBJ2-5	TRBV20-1	CSARATGQETQYF	TGCAGTGCTAGGGCTACCGGCCAAGAGACCCAGTACTTC
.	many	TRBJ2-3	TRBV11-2	CASSGGASLTDTQYF	TGTGCCAGCAGCGGGGGGGCTTCTTTGACAGATACGCAGTATTTT
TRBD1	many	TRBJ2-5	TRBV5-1	CASSLDRGRWTQYF	TGCGCCAGCAGCTTGGACAGGGGAAGATGGACCCAGTACTTC
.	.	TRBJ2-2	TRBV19	CASSIWSYTGGLFF	TGTGCCAGTAGTATTTGGAGTTACACCGGGGGGCTGTTTTTT
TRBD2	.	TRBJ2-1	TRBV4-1	CASSQDPGGVSYNGQFF	TGCGCCAGCAGCCAAGACCCCGGGGGGGTCTCCTACAATGGGCAGTTCTTC
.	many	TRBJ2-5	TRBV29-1	CGGIQETQYF	TGCGGGGGTATCCAAGAGACCCAGTACTTC
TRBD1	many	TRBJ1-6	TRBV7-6	CASSLGQGMNSPLHF	TGTGCCAGCAGCTTAGGACAGGGGATGAATTCACCCCTCCACTTT
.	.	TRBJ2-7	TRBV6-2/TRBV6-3	CASSPGSSRIYEQYF	TGTGCCAGCAGTCCAGGTAGTAGCCGTATCTACGAGCAGTACTTC
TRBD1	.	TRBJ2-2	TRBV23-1	CASRAGRGRRMEDTGELFF	TGCGCCAGCAGAGCAGGAAGGGGGCGCAGGATGGAGGACACCGGGGAGCTGTTTTTT
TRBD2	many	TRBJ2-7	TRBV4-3	CASSQGLAASYEQYF	TGCGCCAGCAGCCAGGGACTAGCGGCTTCGTACGAGCAGTACTTC
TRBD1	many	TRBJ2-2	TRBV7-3	CASSLGQYGDTGELFF	TGTGCCAGCAGCTTGGGACAGTACGGAGACACCGGGGAGCTGTTTTTT